These 18 T cell receptor beta chains originate from one sample sequenced in a study of OX40 agonist ivuxolimab in advanced cancers. The assay was immunoSEQ multiplex PCR, and TCRdb's table has in-frame clones only and misses some. The data contain about 54,000 clones, around nine tenths of them seen just once; the ten biggest clones take up 3% to 3.5%. The source material was CD4+ or CD8+ T cells sorted from blood, sampled in a trial of the OX40 agonist ivuxolimab. Every receptor here comes from an adult with an advanced solid tumor such as melanoma, head and neck, liver or kidney cancer.

The V call is TRBV7-9, the J call TRBJ2-1; no clear D. From germline, CDR1 is SEHNR and CDR2 FQNEAQ (reference sequence). V gave up 2 bases and J gave up 7 bases, with 6 bases separating them. The CDR3 length is 12 residues. Here the CDR3 DNA reads TGTGCCAGCAGCTTACGAAGGAATGAGCAGTTCTTC. Its translation is CASSLRRNEQFF.

This rearrangement joins TRBV7-9 to TRBJ2-1; possible D gene TRBD1, 6 bases. Germline V gene sequence: CDR1 SEHNR, CDR2 FQNEAQ (reference sequence). Deletions cut 5 bases from V and 6 bases from J, with 14 bases between. This CDR3 has 14 amino acids. The CDR3 protein is CASSHPQGFNEQFF. As DNA, the CDR3 is TGTGCCAGCAGCCACCCACAGGGTTTCAATGAGCAGTTCTTC.

This chain links TRBV18 with TRBJ1-5; D not certain. The CDR3 totals 17 residues. The germline V gene encodes CDR1 KGHSH and CDR2 LQKENI. V dropped 6 bases and J dropped 3 bases, with 21 bases sitting between them. CDR3 nucleotide sequence: TGTGCCAGCTCCCCCTTTCCTCCCGGGCTGGACAATCAGCCCCAGCATTTT. Translating it yields CASSPFPPGLDNQPQHF.

This rearrangement joins TRBV6-6 to TRBJ1-1, with D unresolved. Germline V CDR1 and CDR2: MNHNY, SVGAGI (reference sequence). The ends were cut back, 2 bases at V and 0 bases at J, with 10 bases in the middle. The CDR3 is 15 amino acids. The CDR3 nucleotides are TGTGCCAGCAGTTACGGTGGCAGATTGAACACTGAAGCTTTCTTT. The encoded protein is CASSYGGRLNTEAFF.

The CDR3 sequence is CASSPNRADEKLFF. The CDR3 bases are TGTGCCAGCAGCCCGAACAGGGCCGACGAAAAACTGTTTTTT. The chain recombines TRBV7-9 with TRBJ1-4; D is possibly TRBD1 (6 bases). CDR1 is SEHNR and CDR2 is FQNEAQ in the germline V gene (reference sequence). V was trimmed by 5 bases and J by 8 bases, leaving 15 bases between them. This CDR3 spans 14 amino acids.

The gene calls are TRBV6-6 and TRBJ1-5; the D is unclear. Germline CDR1 and CDR2: MNHNY and SVGAGI (reference sequence). The V end lost 0 bases, the J end lost 2 bases, and 5 bases lay between the germline ends. The CDR3 is 14 amino acids. The CDR3 here is CASSYSGGNQPQHF. In DNA form, the CDR3 reads TGTGCCAGCAGTTACTCCGGGGGCAATCAGCCCCAGCATTTT.

The chain is built from TRBV12-5 and TRBJ1-1, with TRBD1 matching over 10 bases. This CDR3 has 13 amino acids. The trim removed 11 bases at V and 1 base at J, leaving 4 bases unmatched. Germline V gives CDR1 LGHNT, CDR2 FRNRAP. CDR3 residues: CASRTGGNTEAFF. CDR3 in DNA: TGTGCTTCTCGGACAGGGGGGAACACTGAAGCTTTCTTT.

The rearrangement joins TRBV10-2 to TRBJ2-5; D is perhaps TRBD1 (7 bases). With 5 bases removed from V and 1 base from J, the gap between germline ends came to 11 bases. The germline V gene encodes CDR1 WSHSY and CDR2 SAAADI. The CDR3 totals 14 residues. The CDR3 spells CASSPQGGQETQYF. CDR3 DNA: TGCGCCAGCAGTCCCCAGGGGGGCCAAGAGACCCAGTACTTC.

This chain connects TRBV6-4 to TRBJ2-7, with 11 bases fitting TRBD1. This CDR3 is 16 amino acids long. The V gene end was trimmed by 0 bases and the J gene end by 3 bases; junction bases not matched to a gene: 4. Per the germline V gene, CDR1 is MRHNA and CDR2 is SNTAGT. The CDR3 region is CASSDSRDRGNYEQYF. CDR3 in DNA: TGTGCCAGCAGTGACTCCCGGGACAGGGGGAACTACGAGCAGTACTTC.

The chain combines TRBV6-4 with TRBJ1-5; TRBD1 matches 8 bases. V gave up 3 bases and J gave up 8 bases; unmatched junction bases: 6. CDR1 is MRHNA, CDR2 SNTAGT, per germline. The CDR3 has 14 residues. DNA for the CDR3: TGTGCCAGCAGTGAGTCAGGGGGCTTTGAGCCCCAGCATTTT. Amino acid sequence: CASSESGGFEPQHF.

This chain connects TRBV29-1 to TRBJ1-2; 7 bases line up with TRBD1. CDR3 length equals 13 residues. The germline V gene encodes CDR1 SQVTM and CDR2 ANQGSEA. J was trimmed by 1 base and V by 7 bases; bases with no gene match: 6. CDR3 protein: CSATGDFNYGYTF. The CDR3 DNA reads TGCAGCGCCACAGGGGATTTTAACTATGGCTACACCTTC. The full variable domain, its missing parts supplied by reference TRBV29-1 and TRBJ1-2, is SAVISQKPSRDICQRGTSLTIQCQVDSQVTMMFWYRQQPGQSLTLIATANQGSEATYESGFVIDKFPISRPNLTFSTLTVSNMSPEDSSIYLCSATGDFNYGYTFGSGTRLTVV.

The table lists this clone with a few counts. CDR3 nucleotide sequence: TGTGCCAGTAGTATGGACAGGGGTTTTGACTATGGCTACACCTTC. This translates into CASSMDRGFDYGYTF. V is TRBV19 and J is TRBJ1-2, with TRBD1 matching over 9 bases. CDR3 length equals 15 residues. The V gene end was trimmed by 3 bases and the J gene end by 3 bases; junction bases not matched to a gene: 5. Germline CDR1 is LNHDA and CDR2 is SQIVND (reference sequence).

V gene TRBV13 combines with J gene TRBJ1-1; D is unresolved. Deletions cut 5 bases from V and 4 bases from J, with 20 bases between. From germline, CDR1 is PRHDT and CDR2 FYEKMQ (reference sequence). This CDR3 has 16 amino acids. The CDR3 region has the DNA TGTGCCAGCAGCCCCGGGCCGCGGGGTTTGGGCACTGAAGCTTTCTTT. It encodes CASSPGPRGLGTEAFF.

This chain links TRBV4-2 with TRBJ2-5; D remains unclear. The germline gives CDR1 LGHNA, CDR2 YNFKEQ. CDR3 length equals 14 residues. The V end was cut by 0 bases, the J end by 1 base, with 6 bases between. The CDR3 DNA sequence: TGTGCCAGCAGCCAAGATGAAGCCCAAGAGACCCAGTACTTC. Its translation: CASSQDEAQETQYF.

Details on this clone: A junction boundary mismatches the germline segment, possibly from a read error. The gene calls are TRBV7-8 and TRBJ2-5; the match to TRBD2 covers 9 bases. The assigned J gene may be wrong: the sequence end matches TRBJ2-7 better. This CDR3 contains 14 residues. Germline lookup yields CDR1 SGHVS and CDR2 FQNEAQ. The CDR3 is CASSFGTSSDEQYF. Here the CDR3 DNA reads TGTGCCAGCAGCTTCGGGACTAGCTCCGACGAGCAGTACTTC.

The rearrangement uses TRBV28 and TRBJ1-2, with D possibly TRBD1 on 5 matching bases. V lost 6 bases and J lost 11, with 22 bases in between. The CDR3 runs to 14 residues. Germline CDR1 is MDHEN and CDR2 is SYDVKM. CDR3 region: CASSPTHDPGGYTF. CDR3 nucleotide sequence: TGTGCCAGCAGCCCAACCCACGATCCGGGGGGGTACACCTTC.

This rearrangement joins TRBV7-8 to TRBJ2-3; D is ambiguous. Germline CDR1 SGHVS, CDR2 FQNEAQ. CDR3 length: 11 amino acids. V lost 3 bases and J lost 3, with 1 base in between. For the CDR3, the DNA is TGTGCCAGCAGCTTGACAGATACGCAGTATTTT. This codes for CASSLTDTQYF.

The rearrangement links TRBV2 to TRBJ2-1; D is possibly TRBD1 or TRBD2 (5 bases each). This CDR3 has 16 amino acids. Germline V gene data show CDR1 as SNHLY and CDR2 as FYNNEI. V dropped 4 bases and J dropped 4 bases, with 17 bases sitting between them. CDR3 in amino acids: CASSVSGRLVYNEQFF. For the CDR3, the DNA is TGTGCCAGCAGTGTTTCGGGACGTCTGGTGTACAATGAGCAGTTCTTC.